Listed here is a single TCR beta chain. Its antigen is not known. Trimming pared 0 bases from V and 8 bases from J, leaving 21 bases between. In germline, CDR1 is LNHDA, CDR2 SQIVND (reference sequence). The CDR3 has 17 residues. This sample is part of a study of cytomegalovirus exposure and HLA in healthy donors. Study-wide background: Drawn from HLA-typed donors, about 82 million unique TCRs were held in an early data release.

In the PCR, 60 Vbeta and 13 Jbeta primers were used. The method was immunoSEQ multiplex PCR; TCRdb's version includes in-frame clones alone and lacks a portion of them. The sample records approximately 100,000 clones, around 80% being singletons. Whole-study results and caveats: Follow-up analysis seemed to connect common viral pathogens with several of the most significant clusters identified. Reported results showed that the classifier diagnosed cytomegalovirus status with high specificity and sensitivity.

Donors showed nominal health when sampled, although they likely had unrecorded immune exposures. The TCR comes from a man in his forties or fifties in good health and CMV-seronegative. V usage is TRBV19 and J usage is TRBJ2-3; the D gene is possibly TRBD1 (5 bases). Sequencing was done on a sample of PBMCs. The DNA of the CDR3 is TGTGCCAGTAGTATAGAGGGATCAAACAGGCCTGCAGGTACGCAGTATTTT. It codes for CASSIEGSNRPAGTQYF.